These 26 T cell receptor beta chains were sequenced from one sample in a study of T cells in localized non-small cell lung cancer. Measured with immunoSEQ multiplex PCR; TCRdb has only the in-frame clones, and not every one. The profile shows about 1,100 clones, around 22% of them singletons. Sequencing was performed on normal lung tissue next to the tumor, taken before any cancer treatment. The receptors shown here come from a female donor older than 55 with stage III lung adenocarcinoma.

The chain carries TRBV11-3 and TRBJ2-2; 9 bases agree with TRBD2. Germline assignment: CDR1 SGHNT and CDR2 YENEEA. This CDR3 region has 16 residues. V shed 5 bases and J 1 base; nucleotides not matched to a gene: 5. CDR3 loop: CASSPLTSGNTGELFF. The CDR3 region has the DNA TGTGCCAGCAGCCCGTTGACTAGCGGGAACACCGGGGAGCTGTTTTTT.

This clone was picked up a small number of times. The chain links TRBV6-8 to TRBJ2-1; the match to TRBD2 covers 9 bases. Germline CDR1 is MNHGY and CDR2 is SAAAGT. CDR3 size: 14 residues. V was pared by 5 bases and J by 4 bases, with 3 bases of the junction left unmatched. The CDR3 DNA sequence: TGTGCCAGCAGTGAGGCGGGAGGGTACAATGAGCAGTTCTTC. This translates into CASSEAGGYNEQFF.

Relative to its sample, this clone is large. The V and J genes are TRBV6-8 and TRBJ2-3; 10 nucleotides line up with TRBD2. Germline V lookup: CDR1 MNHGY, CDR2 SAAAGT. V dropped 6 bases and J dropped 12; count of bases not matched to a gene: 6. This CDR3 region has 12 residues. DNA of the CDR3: TGTGCCAGCAGGGACCTAGCGGGAGCCCAGTATTTT. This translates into CASRDLAGAQYF.

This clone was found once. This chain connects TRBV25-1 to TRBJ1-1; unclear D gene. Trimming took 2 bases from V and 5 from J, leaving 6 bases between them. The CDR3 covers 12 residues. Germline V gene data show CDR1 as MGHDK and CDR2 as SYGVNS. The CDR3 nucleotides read TGTGCCAGCAGTGAACTCGGGACTGAAGCTTTCTTT. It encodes CASSELGTEAFF.

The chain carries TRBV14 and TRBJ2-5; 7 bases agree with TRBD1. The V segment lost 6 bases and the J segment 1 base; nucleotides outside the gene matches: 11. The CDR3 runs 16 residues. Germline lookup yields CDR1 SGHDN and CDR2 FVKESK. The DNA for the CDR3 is TGTGCCAGCAGTCTCCGGACAGGTTGGGCCCAAGAGACCCAGTACTTC. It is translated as CASSLRTGWAQETQYF.

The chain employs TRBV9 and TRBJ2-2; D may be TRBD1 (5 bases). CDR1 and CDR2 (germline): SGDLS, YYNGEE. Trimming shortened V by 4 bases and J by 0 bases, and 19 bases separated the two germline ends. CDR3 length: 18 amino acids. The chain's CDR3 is CASSIWYQGPSNTGELFF. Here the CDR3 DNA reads TGTGCCAGCAGCATCTGGTACCAGGGTCCCTCGAACACCGGGGAGCTGTTTTTT.

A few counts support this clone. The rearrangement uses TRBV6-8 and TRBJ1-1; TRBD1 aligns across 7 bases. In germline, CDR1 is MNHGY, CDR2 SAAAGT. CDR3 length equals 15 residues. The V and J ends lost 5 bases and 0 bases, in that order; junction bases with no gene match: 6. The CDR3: CASSTWDSLNTEAFF. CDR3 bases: TGTGCCAGCAGTACCTGGGACAGTCTGAACACTGAAGCTTTCTTT.

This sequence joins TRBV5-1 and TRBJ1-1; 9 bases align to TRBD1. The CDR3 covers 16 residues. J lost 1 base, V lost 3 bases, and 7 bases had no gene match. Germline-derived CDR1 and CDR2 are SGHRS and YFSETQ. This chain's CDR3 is CASSYGTGWTNTEAFF. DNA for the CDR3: TGCGCCAGCAGCTACGGGACAGGGTGGACGAACACTGAAGCTTTCTTT.

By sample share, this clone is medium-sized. CDR3 region: CASSSLQGWSYEQYF. DNA for the CDR3: TGTGCCAGCAGCTCCCTGCAGGGGTGGTCCTACGAGCAGTACTTC. This chain uses TRBV11-3 with TRBJ2-7; possible D gene TRBD1, 6 bases. The V gene's germline CDR1 is SGHNT and CDR2 YENEEA. This CDR3 is built from 15 residues. Between the trimmed V and J ends, which lost 4 bases and 1 base, there was a span of 14 bases.

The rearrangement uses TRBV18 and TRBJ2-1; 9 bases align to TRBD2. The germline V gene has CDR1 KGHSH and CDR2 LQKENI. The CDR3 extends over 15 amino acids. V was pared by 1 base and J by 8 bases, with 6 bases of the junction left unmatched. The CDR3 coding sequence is TGTGCCAGCTCACCACTGGGACTAGCCGGCCATGAGCAGTTCTTC. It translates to CASSPLGLAGHEQFF.

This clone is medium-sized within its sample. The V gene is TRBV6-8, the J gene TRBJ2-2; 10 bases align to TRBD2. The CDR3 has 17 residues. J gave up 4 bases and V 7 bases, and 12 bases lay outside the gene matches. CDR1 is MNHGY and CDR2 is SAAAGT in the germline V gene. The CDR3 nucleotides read TGTGCCAGCACCCTGGAGCCTAGCGGGAGTAGCACCGGGGAGCTGTTTTTT. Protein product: CASTLEPSGSSTGELFF.

Here the CDR3 DNA reads TGTGCCAGTAGTATCAGACAGCAAGAGACCCAGTACTTC. Protein: CASSIRQQETQYF. V usage is TRBV19 and J usage is TRBJ2-5, with TRBD1 as a possible D gene (5 bases). CDR3 length: 13 amino acids. Germline V gene lookup returns CDR1 LNHDA and CDR2 SQIVND (reference sequence). Between the trimmed V and J ends, which lost 3 bases and 2 bases, there was a span of 7 bases.

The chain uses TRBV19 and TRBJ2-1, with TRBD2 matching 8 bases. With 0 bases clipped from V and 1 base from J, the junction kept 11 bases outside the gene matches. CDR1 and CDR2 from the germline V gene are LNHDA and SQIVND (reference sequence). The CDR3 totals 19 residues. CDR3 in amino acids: CASSIDDQRGYRSYNEQFF. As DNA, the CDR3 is TGTGCCAGTAGTATAGATGACCAGCGGGGGTATAGATCCTACAATGAGCAGTTCTTC.

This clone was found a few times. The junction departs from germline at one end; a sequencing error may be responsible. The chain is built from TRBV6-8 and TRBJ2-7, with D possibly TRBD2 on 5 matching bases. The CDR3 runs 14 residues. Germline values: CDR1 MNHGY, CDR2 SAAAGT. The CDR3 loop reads CASSDSGKPHEQYF. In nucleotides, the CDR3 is TGTGCCAGCAGTGACTCCGGGAAACCACACGAGCAGTACTTC.

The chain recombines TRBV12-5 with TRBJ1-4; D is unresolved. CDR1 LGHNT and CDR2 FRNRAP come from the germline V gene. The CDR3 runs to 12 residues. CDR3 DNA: TGTGCCAGCACCGGAAAGGAGGAAAAACTGTTTTTT. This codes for CASTGKEEKLFF. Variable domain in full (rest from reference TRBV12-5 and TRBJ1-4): DARVTQTPRHKVTEMGQEVTMRCQPILGHNTVFWYRQTMMQGLELLAYFRNRAPLDDSGMPKDRFSAEMPDATLATLKIQPSEPRDSAVYFCASTGKEEKLFFGSGTQLSVL.

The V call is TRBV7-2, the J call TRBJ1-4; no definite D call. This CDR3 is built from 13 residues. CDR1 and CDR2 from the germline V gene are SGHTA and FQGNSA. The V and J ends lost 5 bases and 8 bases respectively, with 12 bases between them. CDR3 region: CASSLRVGEKLFF. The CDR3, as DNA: TGTGCCAGCAGCCTCCGAGTCGGAGAAAAACTGTTTTTT.

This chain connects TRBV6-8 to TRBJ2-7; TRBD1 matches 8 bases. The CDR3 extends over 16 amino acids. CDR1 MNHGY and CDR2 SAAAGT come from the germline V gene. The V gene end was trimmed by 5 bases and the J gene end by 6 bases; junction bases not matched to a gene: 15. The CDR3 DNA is TGTGCCAGCAGTATAGCGTCGGGACAGGCGGTTTCCGAGCAGTACTTC. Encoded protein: CASSIASGQAVSEQYF.

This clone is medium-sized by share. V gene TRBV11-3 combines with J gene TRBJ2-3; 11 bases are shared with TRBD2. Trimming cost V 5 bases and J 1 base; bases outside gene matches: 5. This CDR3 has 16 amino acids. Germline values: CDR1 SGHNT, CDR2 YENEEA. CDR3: CASSRSGRVGTDTQYF. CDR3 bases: TGTGCCAGCAGCCGTAGCGGGAGGGTAGGCACAGATACGCAGTATTTT.

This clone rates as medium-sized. DNA of the CDR3: TGTGCCAGCAGCCCCCGCCCCAATGGGGGGAATGAGCAGTTCTTC. Protein: CASSPRPNGGNEQFF. The V gene is TRBV11-3, the J gene TRBJ2-1; possibly TRBD2 for D (6 bases). The CDR3 loop spans 15 amino acids. Germline V gives CDR1 SGHNT, CDR2 YENEEA. Trimming pared 5 bases from V and 7 bases from J, leaving 18 bases between.

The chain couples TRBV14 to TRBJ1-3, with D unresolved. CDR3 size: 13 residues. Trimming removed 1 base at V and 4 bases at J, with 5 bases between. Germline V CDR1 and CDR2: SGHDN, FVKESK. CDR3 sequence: CASSQGHGNTIYF. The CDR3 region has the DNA TGTGCCAGCAGCCAAGGTCACGGAAACACCATATATTTT.

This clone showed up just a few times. CDR3 protein: CASSAGTGNTGELFF. The CDR3 coding sequence is TGCGCCAGCAGCGCCGGGACAGGTAACACCGGGGAGCTGTTTTTT. J is TRBJ2-2 and V is TRBV5-1, with 8 bases aligning to TRBD1. Germline CDR1 and CDR2: SGHRS and YFSETQ. This CDR3 comprises 15 residues. V lost 4 bases and J lost 2; bases outside the gene matches: 4. The full variable domain, in which reference TRBV5-1 and TRBJ2-2 provide the parts outside the CDR3, is KAGVTQTPRYLIKTRGQQVTLSCSPISGHRSVSWYQQTPGQGLQFLFEYFSETQRNKGNFPGRFSGRQFSNSRSEMNVSTLELGDSALYLCASSAGTGNTGELFFGEGSRLTVL.

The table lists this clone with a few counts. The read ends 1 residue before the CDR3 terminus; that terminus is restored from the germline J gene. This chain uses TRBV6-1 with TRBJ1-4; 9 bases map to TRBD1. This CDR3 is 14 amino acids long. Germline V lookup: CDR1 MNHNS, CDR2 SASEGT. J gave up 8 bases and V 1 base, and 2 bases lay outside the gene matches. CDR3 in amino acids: CASSEVGTGEKLFF. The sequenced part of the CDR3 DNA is TGTGCCAGCAGTGAAGTGGGGACAGGGGAAAAACTGTTT.

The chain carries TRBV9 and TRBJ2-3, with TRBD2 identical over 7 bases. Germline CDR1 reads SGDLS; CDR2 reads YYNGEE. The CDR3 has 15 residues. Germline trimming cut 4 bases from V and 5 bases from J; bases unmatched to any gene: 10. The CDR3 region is CASSSSGTNGDTQYF. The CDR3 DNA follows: TGTGCCAGCAGCTCATCCGGGACTAACGGAGATACGCAGTATTTT.

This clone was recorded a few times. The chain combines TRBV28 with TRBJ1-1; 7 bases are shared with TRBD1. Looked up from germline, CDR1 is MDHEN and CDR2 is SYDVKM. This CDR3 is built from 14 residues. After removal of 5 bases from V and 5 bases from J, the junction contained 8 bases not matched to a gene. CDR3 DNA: TGTGCCAGCAGTCAAAGACAGGGTTGGACTGAAGCTTTCTTT. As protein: CASSQRQGWTEAFF.

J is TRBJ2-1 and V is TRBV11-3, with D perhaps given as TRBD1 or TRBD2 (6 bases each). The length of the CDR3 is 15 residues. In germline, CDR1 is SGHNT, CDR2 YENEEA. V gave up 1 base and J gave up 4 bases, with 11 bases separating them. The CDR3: CASSLGLGGYNEQFF. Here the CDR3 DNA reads TGTGCCAGCAGCTTAGGATTAGGGGGGTACAATGAGCAGTTCTTC.

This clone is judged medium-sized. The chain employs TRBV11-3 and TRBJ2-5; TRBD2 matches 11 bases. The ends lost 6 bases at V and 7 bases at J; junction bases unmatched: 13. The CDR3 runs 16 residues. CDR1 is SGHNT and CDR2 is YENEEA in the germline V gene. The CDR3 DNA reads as TGTGCCAGCAGTCCCAGAGGACTAGCGGGCCCTAGGACCCAGTACTTC. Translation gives CASSPRGLAGPRTQYF.